Below, one T cell receptor (beta chain) is given with its context. Its antigen remains unknown. The data were obtained in a study of shared clonotypes between healthy human individuals. Assay execution took place at the deep level. Profiled with immunoSEQ multiplex PCR; TCRdb holds only in-frame clones, not every one. The top ten hold 10% of the sample, which has about 300,000 clones, around two thirds seen once. Study-wide findings and caveats: Among a handful of donors, roughly 5.5% of naive CD4 clonotypes were found in common.

The V gene's germline CDR1 is SGHNT and CDR2 YYREEE (reference sequence). This CDR3 contains 18 residues. The V and J ends lost 4 bases and 0 bases, in that order; junction bases with no gene match: 8. Caucasian adults residing in Nashville, Tennessee made up all the donors. Sequenced input: memory CD4+ T cells sorted from blood. Subset indicated: CD45RA-negative fraction. The genes are TRBV5-4 and TRBJ2-3; 13 bases fit TRBD2. The TCR originated in a young man in good health. CDR3 in DNA: TGTGCCAGCAGCCCAGGGACTAGCGGGATGGGTAGCACAGATACGCAGTATTTT. It is translated as CASSPGTSGMGSTDTQYF.